These T cell receptor beta chains were read from a single sample in a study of blood T cell repertoires in COVID-19. Libraries were prepared by immunoSEQ multiplex PCR; TCRdb keeps only in-frame clonotypes and omits some of them. The profile shows around 200,000 clones, 80% to 90% of them singletons. Sample: peripheral blood. The receptor source for this set is a young woman who had recovered from COVID-19. Each CDR3 is given with its conserved first and last residue. A D gene is named only where the DNA matches it firmly. Not all rows give a size; the values are once, few, many and, for expanded clones, a class.

>NA|TRBJ2-3|TRBV5-5|NA
TGTGCCAGCAGCTCCCTTGCGCTTCCCGCAGATACGCAGTATTTT
CASSSLALPADTQYF
>TRBD2|TRBJ2-1|TRBV7-3|few
TGTGCCAGCAGCTTGGGTAGCGGGAGAGGCCATGAGCAGTTCTTC
CASSLGSGRGHEQFF
>TRBD2|TRBJ2-5|TRBV7-2|NA
TGTGCCAGCAGCCTAGGACTAGCGGGGGGGCAAGAGACCCAGTACTTC
CASSLGLAGGQETQYF
>NA|TRBJ2-3|TRBV11-1|NA
TGTGCCAGCAGCTTAGCGCGGTGGGGGGCGCAGTATTTT
CASSLARWGAQYF
>NA|TRBJ1-1|TRBV4-1|NA
TGCGCCAGCAGCCAGGATAAGAAAGGGGCAAACACTGAAGCTTTCTTT
CASSQDKKGANTEAFF
>TRBD1|TRBJ1-5|TRBV24-1|NA
TGTGCCACCAGTGATTCGCGGACAGGGGGGCATCAGCCCCAGCATTTT
CATSDSRTGGHQPQHF
>TRBD2|TRBJ2-7|TRBV24-1|NA
TGTGCCACCAGTGACCCGGGAGGCGGAGAGAACGAGCAGTACTTC
CATSDPGGGENEQYF
>TRBD2|TRBJ2-2|TRBV10-3|NA
TGTGCCATCAGAGTAATAGCGGGGGCGAACACCGGGGAGCTGTTTTTT
CAIRVIAGANTGELFF
>NA|TRBJ1-1|TRBV5-1|few
TGCGCCAGCAGCTACGGGGGCACTGAAGCTTTCTTT
CASSYGGTEAFF
>TRBD2|TRBJ2-5|TRBV7-2|NA
TGTGCCAGCAGCTTACGGGGGAGGGCTGGGGAGACCCAGTACTTC
CASSLRGRAGETQYF
>NA|TRBJ2-7|TRBV5-1|NA
TGCGCCAGCAGCTTGGAAACAGGGCTAAGCCCCTACGAGCAGTACTTC
CASSLETGLSPYEQYF
>NA|TRBJ2-7|TRBV7-2|NA
TGTGCCAGCAGCCAAGGAGGGTCTAACGAGCAGTACTTC
CASSQGGSNEQYF
>TRBD1|TRBJ2-3|TRBV9|once
TGTGCCAGCAGCCCCGGACAGGGGGCAGATACGCAGTATTTT
CASSPGQGADTQYF
>TRBD2|TRBJ2-3|TRBV9|NA
TGTGCCAGCAGCGTCCTCGGTTGGCCGGGCGGGGGGGAGCAAGATACGCAGTATTTT
CASSVLGWPGGGEQDTQYF
>NA|TRBJ2-7|TRBV7-9|NA
TGTGCCAGCAGCCCCCAGTTGGGCTCCGACGAGCAGTACTTC
CASSPQLGSDEQYF
>TRBD1|TRBJ1-6|TRBV5-4|NA
TGTGCCAGCAGCTTGGGACAGGGGAATTCACCCCTCCACTTT
CASSLGQGNSPLHF
>NA|TRBJ1-2|TRBV6-5|NA
TGTGCCAGCACCACCCCAGGGAGGTATGGCTACACCTTC
CASTTPGRYGYTF
>NA|TRBJ2-3|TRBV2|NA
TGTGCGAGTCCAGGGACTCCCACAGATACGCAGTATTTT
CASPGTPTDTQYF
>NA|TRBJ2-7|TRBV14|NA
TGTGCCAGCAGCCAAGGCAGGCTATACGAGCAGTACTTC
CASSQGRLYEQYF
>TRBD2|TRBJ2-2|TRBV2|NA
TGTGCCAGCAGTGAACGACTAGCGGGACCCGGGGAGCTGTTTTTT
CASSERLAGPGELFF
>TRBD2|TRBJ2-4|TRBV9|NA
TGTGCCAGCAGCGTCCCCTCTCACAATGGGGGGGGACCTGGGACTGGAAATAACATTCAGTACTTC
CASSVPSHNGGGPGTGNNIQYF
>TRBD2|TRBJ2-7|TRBV19|NA
TGTGCCAGTAGTGTGGGGGGGAACTACGAGCAGTACTTC
CASSVGGNYEQYF
>TRBD1|TRBJ1-4|TRBV2|NA
TGTGCCAGCAGGATGACAGGGGGAAATGAAAAACTGTTTTTT
CASRMTGGNEKLFF
>TRBD2|TRBJ2-3|TRBV7-2|NA
TGTGCCAGCAGCTTCCGGCTAGCGGGGGGAAGCACAGATACGCAGTATTTT
CASSFRLAGGSTDTQYF
>NA|TRBJ1-6|TRBV6-4|NA
TGTGCCAGCAGTGACACTGGCAGGGGAGTGAATTCACCCCTCCACTTT
CASSDTGRGVNSPLHF
>NA|TRBJ1-1|TRBV6-5|NA
TGTGCCACCGGGGGGGCTGAAGCTTTCTTT
CATGGAEAFF
>TRBD1|TRBJ2-5|TRBV7-2|NA
TGTGCCAGCAGCTTAGGGCGGACAGGACGGCAAGAGACCCAGTACTTC
CASSLGRTGRQETQYF
>NA|TRBJ2-1|TRBV6-2/TRBV6-3|NA
TGTGCCAGCAGTTACTTACAATCCCACAATGAGCAGTTCTTC
CASSYLQSHNEQFF
>TRBD2|TRBJ2-3|TRBV2|few
TGTGCCAGCAGTTCAACTCTAGCGGGGGCCACAGATACGCAGTATTTT
CASSSTLAGATDTQYF
>NA|TRBJ2-2|TRBV6-2/TRBV6-3|NA
TGTGCCAGCAGTTACATCTCAGGGGCGGGTGTAACCGGGGAGCTGTTTTTT
CASSYISGAGVTGELFF
>NA|TRBJ2-7|TRBV9|NA
TGTGCCAGCAGCGGGACAGGAGGGGGGAAGTACTTC
CASSGTGGGKYF
>TRBD1|TRBJ2-2|TRBV19|NA
TGTGCCAGTAGTGACTGGGACAGGGAGTACACCGGGGAGCTGTTTTTT
CASSDWDREYTGELFF
>TRBD2|TRBJ2-1|TRBV20-1|NA
TGCAGTGCTAGTAGGCGGGAGGGCCTAGAGGAGTTCTTC
CSASRREGLEEFF
>TRBD2|TRBJ2-1|TRBV6-4|NA
TGTGCCAGCAGTGAAGCGGGAGGATCCTACAATGAGCAGTTCTTC
CASSEAGGSYNEQFF
>TRBD2|TRBJ2-7|TRBV9|NA
TGTGCCAGCAGCGGGGGACTAGCGGGGAGCTCCTACGAGCAGTACTTC
CASSGGLAGSSYEQYF
>TRBD1|TRBJ1-4|TRBV6-5|NA
TGTGCCAGCAGTAAGGGGGACAGAGCTAATGAAAAACTGTTTTTT
CASSKGDRANEKLFF
>TRBD2|TRBJ2-2|TRBV7-2|once
TGTGCCAGCAGCTTTCAGCGGGGGGCGAACACCGGGGAGCTGTTTTTT
CASSFQRGANTGELFF
>NA|TRBJ1-1|TRBV19|NA
TGTGCCAGTTCCCAGGGGTTGGGCACTGAAGCTTTCTTT
CASSQGLGTEAFF
>NA|TRBJ2-1|TRBV18|NA
TGTGCCAGCTCACGAGGGGGTGAGCAGTTCTTC
CASSRGGEQFF
>TRBD1|TRBJ1-4|TRBV6-2/TRBV6-3|NA
TGTGCCAGCAGTTACGACCAGGGACAGATCATGGAAAAACTGTTTTTT
CASSYDQGQIMEKLFF
>NA|TRBJ1-1|TRBV3-1/TRBV3-2|NA
TGTGCCAGCAGGGCAACGATCCACACTGAAGCTTTCTTT
CASRATIHTEAFF
>TRBD2|TRBJ2-1|TRBV25-1|NA
TGTGCCAGCAGTGCCTTAGCGGGGGCAGGGAATGAGCAGTTCTTC
CASSALAGAGNEQFF
>NA|TRBJ2-2|TRBV9|NA
TGTGCCAGCAGCGCCAGGGTGGTGGACGGGGAGCTGTTTTTT
CASSARVVDGELFF
>NA|TRBJ2-5|TRBV7-9|NA
TGTGCCAGCAGCTTTACAGGGCTCAAAGAGACCCAGTACTTC
CASSFTGLKETQYF
>NA|TRBJ1-2|TRBV9|once
TGTGCCAGCAGCGCAGACGGACAGTATGGCTACACCTTC
CASSADGQYGYTF
>NA|TRBJ1-1|TRBV5-8|NA
TGTGCCAGCAGCTTGGTAACAGGTTTGAACACTGAAGCTTTCTTT
CASSLVTGLNTEAFF
>NA|TRBJ2-1|TRBV9|NA
TGTGCCAGCAGCGTAGCGGGAGCTTGGGGTTCGGATGAGCAGTTCTTC
CASSVAGAWGSDEQFF
>NA|TRBJ1-2|TRBV18|NA
TGTGCCAGCTCAGAACGGGGGGCATACTATGGCTACACCTTC
CASSERGAYYGYTF
>TRBD2|TRBJ2-3|TRBV4-2|NA
TGTGCCAGCAGCCAAGAAGAGACTAGCGTACAGGAAACGCAGTATTTT
CASSQEETSVQETQYF
>NA|TRBJ1-2|TRBV12-5|NA
TGTGCTAGTGGTTTGGAGGGGCAAGGCTACACCTTC
CASGLEGQGYTF
>TRBD1|TRBJ2-7|TRBV5-1|NA
TGCGCCAGCACTATCTGGGGGACAGGGTTTTACGAGCAGTACTTC
CASTIWGTGFYEQYF